The entry below gives a single T cell receptor beta chain sequence along with its context. The antigen this receptor binds is unknown. Base qualities are not at hand, and no much larger clone is one base apart. Amplification of TCR beta CDR3 regions was carried out from RNA transcripts. The first round of RT-PCR for the TCR CDR3 was performed with the HTBI primer set and the Qiagen OneStep RT-PCR kit. A second multiplex PCR round built the libraries, followed by size selection and purification. Paired-end sequencing of the libraries was performed with 100 bp reads on an Illumina HiSeq2000. As for the authors' bioinformatics: Raw data were processed with SOAPnuke, discarding reads with adapters, uncalled bases, mean Phred below 15, or no exact constant-primer or identifier match. High-quality paired reads were merged using COPE v1.2.5, and each unique nucleotide sequence was defined as a clonotype. MiTCR v1.1 was used to align the clonotypes against IMGT TRBV, TRBD and TRBJ reference segments. Analysis was restricted to V-J combinations with a frequency above 0.0001, which covered 98% to 99.2% of repertoires. A TCS score was defined as the ratio between F50 (clonal expansion) and ExV (chaos), using BLOSUM62-based TCRdist between CDR3 peptides within each V-J. Welch's t-statistics and random forest reduced 514 V-J features to about 12, which were used in a naive Bayes classifier (R e1071). Thyroid-blood repertoire similarity was quantified with the Morisita-Horn index. The raw public data were reprocessed by TCRdb itself: fastp quality trimming at Q25, MiXCR clonotype calling, in-frame beta chains only. Rows matching on CDR3 protein sequence are summarized as one entry with the most common DNA and genes. TCRdb assigned the V and J calls; the authors' analysis was not used. The sample has approximately 610,000 distinct CDR3 sequences on record, over 12% of them singletons. Around 4.5% of the sample lies in the top ten.

This sample stems from a study of T cells in Graves' hyperthyroidism and ophthalmopathy (dated by TCRdb to between 2018 and 2021). Notes on the research overall: Peripheral blood samples were taken at the time of initial diagnosis, prior to any treatment. In several Graves' hyperthyroidism patients, the study also compared T-cell repertoires from thyroid tissue with T-cell repertoires from blood. According to the paper, TCR Vbeta CDR3 sequencing was carried out on over 130 peripheral blood samples, which came from fewer than 50 ophthalmopathy, approximately 78 hyperthyroidism and approximately 17 progressor patients. Following sampling, methimazole starting at 30 mg daily was given to hyperthyroidism patients, and high-dose intravenous methylprednisolone was given to ophthalmopathy patients. For training and testing, the 100 or so patients in the discovery cohort were randomly divided in a 7:3 ratio. Prospective prediction of ophthalmopathy was tested in an independent validation cohort consisting of 18 to 20 hyperthyroidism patients and some 16 patients who later progressed to ophthalmopathy. TCR V-J signatures able to tell the groups apart were searched for in a discovery cohort of 100 patients, of whom more than 40 had Graves' ophthalmopathy and under 65 had stable Graves' hyperthyroidism.

What the authors observed across the whole study: Sample size was not statistically predetermined, and investigators were not blinded to group allocation. Ophthalmopathy was separated from stable hyperthyroidism by a 13 V-J signature model, with over 85% sensitivity and approximately 81% specificity obtained in cross-validation and 80%/75% obtained in testing. Most expanded thyroid clonotypes (frequency above 0.001) were also detected in blood, a finding suggesting that blood repertoires may reflect thyroid immune responses. In validation, progression to ophthalmopathy was predicted by the model with 70.59% sensitivity and nearly 75% specificity, a median of roughly 6 months before onset.

Moderately to severely active disease, a Clinical Activity Score of at least 3, a NOSPECS grade of at least 4, and a duration under 3 months were present in ophthalmopathy patients. Exclusion was applied to patients with uncontrolled infections, other autoimmune diseases, pregnancy or lactation. Diagnoses were established on the basis of clinical symptoms, serum thyroxine and TRAb, thyroid ultrasound, and orbital computed tomography. Ficoll-Paque density gradient centrifugation was used to isolate PBMCs from around 9.1 ml of fresh peripheral blood. Total RNA was extracted using Trizol reagent, and RNA quality was assessed on an Agilent 2100 Bioanalyzer. The CDR3 runs 15 residues from the cysteine to the phenylalanine. The read is trimmed to its CDR3 DNA, 45 bases read in frame from base 1. Per the germline V gene (reference sequence), LNHNV is the CDR1 and YYDKDF is the CDR2. V was cut back by 7 bases and J by 0 bases, leaving a gap of 15 bases between them.

The source material was blood. The receptor was isolated from a woman aged 40 to 49 with Graves' ophthalmopathy. The rearranged segments are TRBV15 and TRBJ2-5, with the D segment identity uncertain. The CDR3 here reads CATTLGPPYQETQYF. The bases read TGTGCCACCACCCTTGGACCTCCGTACCAAGAGACCCAGTACTTC.